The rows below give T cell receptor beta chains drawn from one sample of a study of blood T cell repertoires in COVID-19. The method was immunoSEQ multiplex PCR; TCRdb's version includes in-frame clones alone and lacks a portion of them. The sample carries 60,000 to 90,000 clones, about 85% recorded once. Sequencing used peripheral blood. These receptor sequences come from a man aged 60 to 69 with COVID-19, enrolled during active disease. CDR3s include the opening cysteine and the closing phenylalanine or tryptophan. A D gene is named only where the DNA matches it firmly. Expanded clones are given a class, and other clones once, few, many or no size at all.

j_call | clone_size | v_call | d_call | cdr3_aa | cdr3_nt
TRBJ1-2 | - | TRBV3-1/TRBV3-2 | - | CASSLRTGINMTYGYTF | TGTGCCAGCAGCCTGAGAACAGGGATCAACATGACCTATGGCTACACCTTC
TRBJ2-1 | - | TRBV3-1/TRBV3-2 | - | CASTRAAGSAYNEQFF | TGTGCCAGCACCCGAGCTGCCGGGTCGGCCTACAATGAGCAGTTCTTC
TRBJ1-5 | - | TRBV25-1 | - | CASSELGRAQPQHF | TGTGCCAGCAGTGAATTAGGCAGGGCTCAGCCCCAGCATTTT
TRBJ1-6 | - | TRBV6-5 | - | CASSYTSDSPLHF | TGTGCCAGCAGTTATACCAGTGATTCACCCCTCCACTTT
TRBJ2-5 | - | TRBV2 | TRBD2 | CASSEGGGQETQYF | TGTGCCAGCAGTGAAGGGGGGGGCCAAGAGACCCAGTACTTC
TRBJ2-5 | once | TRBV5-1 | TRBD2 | CASGTSGDQETQYF | TGCGCCAGCGGGACTAGCGGGGACCAAGAGACCCAGTACTTC
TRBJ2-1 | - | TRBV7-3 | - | CASSLGGPSNEQFF | TGTGCCAGCAGCTTAGGAGGTCCTAGCAATGAGCAGTTCTTC
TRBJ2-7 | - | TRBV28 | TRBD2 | CASTPGGVTREGRSEQYF | TGTGCCAGCACCCCTGGCGGGGTCACCCGGGAGGGCAGAAGCGAGCAGTACTTC
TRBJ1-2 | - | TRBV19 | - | CASSIQDTYGYTF | TGTGCCAGTAGTATCCAAGATACTTATGGCTACACCTTC
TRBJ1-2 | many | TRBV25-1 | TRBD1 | CASSVTGEGGYTF | TGTGCCAGCAGTGTGACAGGGGAAGGTGGCTACACCTTC
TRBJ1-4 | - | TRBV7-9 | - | CASAPTGINEKLFF | TGTGCCAGCGCTCCGACAGGTATAAATGAAAAACTGTTTTTT
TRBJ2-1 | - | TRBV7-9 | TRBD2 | CASSLSGRATSEQFF | TGTGCCAGCAGCCTTAGCGGGAGGGCCACCAGTGAGCAGTTCTTC
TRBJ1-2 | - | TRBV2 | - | CASSDVSNTGYGYTF | TGTGCCAGCAGTGACGTCAGCAATACAGGCTATGGCTACACCTTC
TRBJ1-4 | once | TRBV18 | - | CASSPSSPQHLKKLFF | TGTGCCAGCTCACCAAGTAGCCCGCAGCACCTAAAAAAACTGTTTTTT
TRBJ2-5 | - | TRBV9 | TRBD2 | CASSPTPGLAGGYQETQYF | TGTGCCAGCAGCCCTACACCGGGACTAGCGGGGGGTTACCAAGAGACCCAGTACTTC
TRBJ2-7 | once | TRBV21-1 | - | CASSKVGGYEQYF | TGTGCCAGCAGCAAAGTAGGGGGTTACGAGCAGTACTTC
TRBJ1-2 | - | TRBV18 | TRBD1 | CASSQGQGGIYGYTF | TGTGCCAGCTCACAAGGACAGGGAGGAATTTATGGCTACACCTTC
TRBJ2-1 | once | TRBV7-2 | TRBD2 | CASSFLAGGGYEQFF | TGTGCCAGCAGCTTCCTAGCGGGAGGAGGATATGAGCAGTTCTTC
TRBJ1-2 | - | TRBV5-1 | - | CASSLPGWDGYTF | TGCGCCAGCAGCTTGCCGGGGTGGGATGGCTACACCTTC
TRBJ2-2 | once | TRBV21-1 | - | CATARDTGELFF | TGTGCCACCGCCCGGGATACCGGGGAGCTGTTTTTT
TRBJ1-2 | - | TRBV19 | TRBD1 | CASTRPGGRNYGYTF | TGTGCCAGTACTCGTCCAGGGGGGAGAAACTATGGCTACACCTTC
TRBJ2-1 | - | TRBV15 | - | CATSRDLRGEDEQFF | TGTGCCACCAGCAGAGATCTCAGGGGTGAAGATGAGCAGTTCTTC
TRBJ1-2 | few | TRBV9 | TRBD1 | CASSVGGIGDRGPGYTF | TGTGCCAGCAGCGTAGGCGGAATCGGGGACAGGGGGCCCGGCTACACCTTC
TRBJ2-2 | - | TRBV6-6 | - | CASSRSLRADRETGELFF | TGTGCCAGCAGTCGAAGCCTTCGGGCGGATCGGGAAACCGGGGAGCTGTTTTTT
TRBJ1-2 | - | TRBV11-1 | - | CASSKNFRDTNYGYTF | TGTGCCAGCAGCAAAAATTTCCGGGACACCAACTATGGCTACACCTTC
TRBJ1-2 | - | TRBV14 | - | CASSGGWGYTF | TGTGCCAGCAGCGGAGGCTGGGGCTACACCTTC
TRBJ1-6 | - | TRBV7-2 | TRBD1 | CASSTDRNYNSPLHF | TGTGCCAGCAGCACGGACAGGAACTATAATTCACCCCTCCACTTT
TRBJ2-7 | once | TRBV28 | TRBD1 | CASSRQGLHEQYF | TGTGCCAGCAGCCGACAGGGGCTCCACGAGCAGTACTTC
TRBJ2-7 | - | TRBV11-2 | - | CASSYIRGVHEQYF | TGTGCCAGCAGCTATATCAGGGGCGTCCACGAGCAGTACTTC
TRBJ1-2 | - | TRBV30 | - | CAWNLGGIYGYTF | TGTGCCTGGAACTTAGGAGGGATTTATGGCTACACCTTC
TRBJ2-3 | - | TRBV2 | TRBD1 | CASSSTGGAPDTQYF | TGTGCCAGCAGTTCGACAGGGGGCGCCCCAGATACGCAGTATTTT
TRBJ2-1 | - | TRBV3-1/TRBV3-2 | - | CASSLTPGGSYNEQFF | TGTGCCAGCAGCCTAACACCCGGGGGCTCCTACAATGAGCAGTTCTTC
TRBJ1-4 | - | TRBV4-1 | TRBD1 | CASSQGPGQGGEKLFF | TGCGCCAGCAGCCAAGGGCCCGGACAGGGAGGGGAAAAACTGTTTTTT